The clone carrying this T cell receptor beta chain came up many times. The data originate from a study of T cell repertoires in cytomegalovirus infection. The CDR3 runs 15 residues. Deletions cut 5 bases from V and 3 bases from J, with 16 bases between. The germline CDR1 and CDR2 sequences are MGHRA and YSYEKL. TCRdb passed the reads through MiXCR, listing each CDR3 protein once. The sample includes just over 150,000 distinct CDR3 sequences, roughly a quarter of them seen just once. What was sequenced was PBMCs. The clonotype originates from a human donor in good health (CMV status not recorded). Some clones in this sample may be carry-over from other donors' samples. The chain couples TRBV4-1 to TRBJ1-1; D is unresolved. The CDR3 is CASSLEKGVDTEAFF. The CDR3 DNA reads TGCGCCAGCAGCTTAGAGAAGGGTGTGGACACTGAAGCTTTCTTT.